This T cell receptor beta chain was identified during a study of control samples from healthy donors and cancer patients. Germline assignment: CDR1 ENHRY and CDR2 SYGVKD. With 4 bases removed from V and 0 bases from J, the gap between germline ends came to 13 bases. The CDR3 sequence is 16 residues long. Clones were sequenced by immunoSEQ multiplex PCR, and TCRdb holds only the in-frame ones, with some missing. The sample has about 410,000 clones, roughly 90% seen once. Sequences were obtained from PBMCs. The chain uses TRBV10-3 and TRBJ1-5; a weak D match, TRBD1 (5 bases). The sequence was obtained from a man between 35 and 55 years old with head and neck cancer. CDR3 nucleotides: TGTGCCATCAGTGCCGCCGGGACCCATAGCAATCAGCCCCAGCATTTT. Residues: CAISAAGTHSNQPQHF.